This TCR beta chain was obtained from a study of T cells in localized non-small cell lung cancer. Study-wide points: Overall survival was longer when the density of T cells in the blood was higher. Uninvolved adjacent lung, not tumor, had the highest T cell clonality. Adjacent lung had a median about 57 of the 100 largest tumor clones. Heterogeneity cannot be ruled out, as sequencing used one tumor region only.

Generated by immunoSEQ multiplex PCR, the TCRdb table keeps only in-frame clones and is missing some. The data hold around 29,000 clones, with 88% observed a single time. Turning to this clone: The antigen is unknown.

The CDR3 spans 14 residues. Germline V gene data show CDR1 as LNHDA and CDR2 as SQIVND (reference sequence). Germline trimming cut 6 bases from V and 7 bases from J; bases unmatched to any gene: 11. The chain combines TRBV19 with TRBJ1-1; 7 bases align to TRBD1. The TCR comes from a female donor aged 60 or older with stage III squamous cell lung carcinoma. The sequencing used peripheral blood, collected before any cancer treatment. CDR3: CASRRGPQANEAFF. CDR3 sequence (DNA): TGTGCCAGTAGGAGGGGGCCACAGGCTAATGAAGCTTTCTTT. The whole variable domain, remainder taken from reference TRBV19 and TRBJ1-1, is DGGITQSPKYLFRKEGQNVTLSCEQNLNHDAMYWYRQDPGQGLRLIYYSQIVNDFQKGDIAEGYSVSREKKESFPLTVTSAQKNPTAFYLCASRRGPQANEAFFGQGTRLTVV.